This T cell receptor beta chain was profiled in a study of CD8 T cells in ankylosing spondylitis. The V end lost 3 bases, the J end lost 4 bases, and 10 bases lay between the germline ends. The germline V gene encodes CDR1 MGHRA and CDR2 YSYEKL. CDR3 length equals 14 residues. Study observations and caveats: Seemingly distinctive of ankylosing spondylitis blood was a TCR beta motif formed by eight highly homologous variants.

TCRdb fed the 5' RACE reads into MiXCR, producing one record per CDR3 protein. The sample carries 500,000 or so distinct CDR3 sequences, approximately 5.3% recorded once. A word on this clonotype: The antigen remains undetermined.

V usage is TRBV4-1 and J usage is TRBJ1-3; TRBD1 is a possible D gene (5 bases). This receptor was obtained from a male donor with ankylosing spondylitis. The material sequenced was blood, either unsorted or a sorted T cell fraction (not recorded which). This CDR3 is CASSQDNSGNTIYF. The CDR3 region has the DNA TGCGCCAGCAGCCAGGACAACTCCGGAAACACCATATATTTT.